These 25 T cell receptor beta chains were all obtained from the same sample, sequenced in a study of CD8 T cells in Susac syndrome. Random-hexamer reverse transcription was applied to roughly 0.5 to 1 ug RNA. TCRdb re-derived calls from the immunoSEQ multiplex PCR reads in MiXCR, one entry per CDR3 protein. The repertoire holds 150,000 to 200,000 distinct CDR3 sequences, approximately 96% seen once, with around 0.15% in the top ten. The specimen was CD4+ T cells from PBMCs. These receptors originate from a human donor in good health.

The chain has TRBV11-2 and TRBJ2-7; possible D gene TRBD1, 5 bases. V was cut by 7 bases and J by 0 bases, with 16 bases left in between. This CDR3 contains 15 residues. CDR1 SGHAT and CDR2 FQNNGV come from the germline V gene. The CDR3 DNA follows: TGTGCCAGCACTGGCTTGGGGCTCGCCTCCTACGAGCAGTACTTC. It specifies CASTGLGLASYEQYF.

This sequence joins TRBV20-1 and TRBJ2-2; D gene uncertain. Trimming pared 0 bases from V and 8 bases from J, leaving 7 bases between. Germline V lookup: CDR1 DFQATT, CDR2 SNEGSKA (reference sequence). This CDR3 comprises 12 residues. The CDR3 DNA sequence: TGCAGTGCTAGAGACCACGGTGGGGAGCTGTTTTTT. This translates into CSARDHGGELFF.

The sample holds one count of this clonotype. V usage is TRBV28 and J usage is TRBJ1-3; D possibly corresponds to TRBD1 (5 bases). Germline CDR1 and CDR2: MDHEN and SYDVKM. This CDR3 spans 15 amino acids. V dropped 7 bases and J dropped 6 bases, with 19 bases sitting between them. CDR3 region: CASTRPQGTVNTIYF. The CDR3 DNA reads as TGTGCCAGCACCCGACCCCAGGGAACCGTAAACACCATATATTTT. Drawing the rest from reference TRBV28 and TRBJ1-3, the complete variable domain is DVKVTQSSRYLVKRTGEKVFLECVQDMDHENMFWYRQDPGLGLRLIYFSYDVKMKEKGDIPEGYSVSREKKERFSLILESASTNQTSMYLCASTRPQGTVNTIYFGEGSWLTVV.

The V and J genes are TRBV30 and TRBJ2-1; D tentatively fits TRBD1 or TRBD2 (6 bases each). CDR3 size: 14 residues. The V end was cut by 5 bases, the J end by 3 bases, with 14 bases between. In germline, CDR1 is GTSNPN, CDR2 SVGIG (reference sequence). The CDR3 bases are TGTGCCTGGGCTAACGGGGGCCGCTACAATGAGCAGTTCTTC. Translated, it gives CAWANGGRYNEQFF.

The chain uses TRBV7-2 and TRBJ2-5; D perhaps matches TRBD2 (6 bases). This CDR3 comprises 14 residues. Germline V lookup: CDR1 SGHTA, CDR2 FQGNSA. V shed 5 bases and J shed 5 bases, with 15 bases lying between them. The CDR3 DNA follows: TGTGCCAGCAGCCGTAAAGCGGGCGGGGAGACCCAGTACTTC. This gives the protein CASSRKAGGETQYF.

J is TRBJ2-1 and V is TRBV15; D possibly uses TRBD1 or TRBD2 (6 bases each). CDR1 and CDR2 (germline): LNHNV, YYDKDF (reference sequence). Trimming took off 5 bases at V and 3 bases at J, with 20 bases between the two ends. The length of the CDR3 is 17 residues. CDR3 bases: TGTGCCACCAGCGGGGGGCCGTTCGAGATAGTCTACAATGAGCAGTTCTTC. Translation: CATSGGPFEIVYNEQFF.

V gene TRBV7-6 combines with J gene TRBJ2-1, with D possibly being TRBD2 (5 bases). Between the trimmed V and J ends, which lost 1 base and 2 bases, there was a span of 6 bases. Germline-derived CDR1 and CDR2 are SGHVS and FNYEAQ. The length of the CDR3 is 14 residues. The CDR3 is CASSLERPYNEQFF. The CDR3 bases are TGTGCCAGCAGCTTAGAGCGGCCCTACAATGAGCAGTTCTTC.

V and J are TRBV20-1 and TRBJ2-1; TRBD2 agrees at 8 bases. Per germline, CDR1 DFQATT and CDR2 SNEGSKA (reference sequence). V lost 3 bases, J lost 5 bases, and 6 bases stayed unmatched. This CDR3 is 14 amino acids long. The CDR3 spells CSASRTSGDNEQFF. DNA for the CDR3: TGCAGTGCTAGCCGAACTAGCGGAGACAATGAGCAGTTCTTC.

V gene TRBV5-4 combines with J gene TRBJ2-1, with D hard to call. The CDR3 runs to 15 residues. CDR1 and CDR2 (germline): SGHNT, YYREEE (reference sequence). V lost 0 bases and J 3 bases, leaving 10 bases between the germline ends. The CDR3 loop is CASSLGSKGYNEQFF. The CDR3, as DNA: TGTGCCAGCAGCTTGGGCAGCAAGGGCTACAATGAGCAGTTCTTC. Together with reference TRBV5-4 and TRBJ2-1, the CDR3 gives the full variable domain: ETGVTQSPTHLIKTRGQQVTLRCSSQSGHNTVSWYQQALGQGPQFIFQYYREEENGRGNFPPRFSGLQFPNYSSELNVNALELDDSALYLCASSLGSKGYNEQFFGPGTRLTVL.

The chain employs TRBV30 and TRBJ1-2, with 7 bases identical to TRBD1. This CDR3 has 13 residues. The germline gives CDR1 GTSNPN, CDR2 SVGIG (reference sequence). The ends lost 2 bases at V and 6 bases at J; junction bases unmatched: 6. The CDR3 region is CAWSRGGFDGYTF. CDR3 in DNA: TGTGCCTGGAGTCGAGGGGGCTTTGATGGCTACACCTTC.

The chain has TRBV27 and TRBJ2-7, with D perhaps TRBD1 or TRBD2 (5 bases each). In germline, CDR1 is MNHEY, CDR2 SMNVEV (reference sequence). This CDR3 has 11 residues. Trimming shortened V by 7 bases and J by 6 bases, and 10 bases separated the two germline ends. The CDR3 sequence is CASTRGVEQYF. The CDR3 nucleotides are TGTGCCAGCACCAGAGGGGTCGAGCAGTACTTC.

This chain uses TRBV13 with TRBJ1-1, with TRBD1 matching over 7 bases. Germline V gene lookup returns CDR1 PRHDT and CDR2 FYEKMQ (reference sequence). V was pared by 5 bases and J by 1 base, with 10 bases of the junction left unmatched. This CDR3 is built from 16 residues. CDR3 bases: TGTGCCAGCAGCACCCGACAGGGAAGGGGGAACACTGAAGCTTTCTTT. It encodes CASSTRQGRGNTEAFF.

V and J are TRBV29-1 and TRBJ2-3; D possibly uses TRBD1 or TRBD2 (5 bases each). With 3 bases removed from V and 6 bases from J, the gap between germline ends came to 10 bases. The CDR3 consists of 12 residues. Germline V lookup: CDR1 SQVTM, CDR2 ANQGSEA. CDR3 region: CSVDQGDDTQYF. The CDR3 bases are TGCAGCGTTGACCAGGGAGACGATACGCAGTATTTT.

CDR3 nucleotide sequence: TGCAGTGCTGTACAGGTCTCCGGCTACAATGAGCAGTTCTTC. This gives the protein CSAVQVSGYNEQFF. J is TRBJ2-1 and V is TRBV20-1, with D possibly TRBD1 on 5 matching bases. The CDR3 has 14 residues. The V end lost 5 bases, the J end lost 3 bases, and 14 bases lay between the germline ends. Germline V gene lookup returns CDR1 DFQATT and CDR2 SNEGSKA (reference sequence).

V usage is TRBV5-1 and J usage is TRBJ2-5, with D tentatively TRBD2 (7 bases). V gave up 3 bases and J gave up 10 bases, with 16 bases separating them. Looked up from germline, CDR1 is SGHRS and CDR2 is YFSETQ. This CDR3 has 13 amino acids. The DNA for the CDR3 is TGCGCCAGCAGCTCTGCCCAAGGGGGGGACCAGTACTTC. Protein: CASSSAQGGDQYF.

J is TRBJ2-6 and V is TRBV4-3; no clear D gene. Trimming removed 1 base at V and 2 bases at J, with 9 bases between. The germline gives CDR1 LGHNA, CDR2 YSLEER. The CDR3 has 16 residues. DNA of the CDR3: TGCGCCAGCAGCCAAGCCCCACAAGCTGGGGCCAACGTCCTGACTTTC. It translates to CASSQAPQAGANVLTF.

CDR3 amino acids: CSASDPQGTTEAFF. The CDR3 DNA reads TGCAGTGCTAGTGACCCTCAGGGTACCACTGAAGCTTTCTTT. This chain joins TRBV20-1 and TRBJ1-1; D may be TRBD1 (5 bases). The CDR3 consists of 14 residues. V gave up 3 bases and J gave up 4 bases, with 15 bases separating them. Germline CDR1 and CDR2: DFQATT and SNEGSKA (reference sequence).

The rearrangement uses TRBV2 and TRBJ2-7; D tentatively reads TRBD1 or TRBD2 (5 bases each). The germline gives CDR1 SNHLY, CDR2 FYNNEI. V lost 2 bases and J 4 bases, leaving 12 bases between the germline ends. The CDR3 runs to 14 residues. DNA for the CDR3: TGTGCCAGCAGTGAACAGGGACGGGGATACGAGCAGTACTTC. The encoded protein is CASSEQGRGYEQYF.

V is TRBV7-2 and J is TRBJ2-1; no clear D. The CDR3 is made up of 14 amino acids. Trimming took off 4 bases at V and 6 bases at J, with 13 bases between the two ends. Germline values: CDR1 SGHTA, CDR2 FQGNSA. The CDR3, as DNA: TGTGCCAGCAGCTCCTTTCTCCCCGGCAATGAGCAGTTCTTC. Protein product: CASSSFLPGNEQFF.

This chain joins TRBV20-1 and TRBJ2-3; 8 bases agree with TRBD2. The CDR3 extends over 13 amino acids. The V gene end was trimmed by 3 bases and the J gene end by 4 bases; junction bases not matched to a gene: 3. CDR1 is DFQATT and CDR2 is SNEGSKA in the germline V gene (reference sequence). The CDR3 nucleotides read TGCAGTGCTAGCGGGGGGGCCCCAGATACGCAGTATTTT. Its translation: CSASGGAPDTQYF.

The CDR3 coding sequence is TGTGCCAGCAGCTTACGGTCGGGGAGCTCCTACAATGAGCAGTTCTTC. Protein sequence: CASSLRSGSSYNEQFF. This chain connects TRBV7-9 to TRBJ2-1, with a tentative D call TRBD2 (5 bases). CDR3 size: 16 residues. Germline V gives CDR1 SEHNR, CDR2 FQNEAQ (reference sequence). Deletions cut 2 bases from V and 0 bases from J, with 11 bases between.

This sequence joins TRBV5-1 and TRBJ2-3; 9 nucleotides line up with TRBD1. Germline V gene sequence: CDR1 SGHRS, CDR2 YFSETQ. V shed 4 bases, J shed 2 bases, and the junction held 8 bases outside the gene matches. CDR3 length: 16 residues. CDR3 protein: CASSAGGTGFTDTQYF. The CDR3 DNA reads TGCGCCAGCAGCGCTGGTGGGACAGGGTTCACAGATACGCAGTATTTT.

V and J are TRBV9 and TRBJ2-7; TRBD1 might be the D (7 bases). The CDR3 has 15 residues. Germline loops: CDR1 SGDLS, CDR2 YYNGEE. The V gene lost 3 bases and the J gene lost 2 bases, with 15 bases spanning the gap. CDR3 nucleotide sequence: TGTGCCAGCAGCGAGGATGACAGGGAGGCCTACGAGCAGTACTTC. This gives the protein CASSEDDREAYEQYF.

CDR3 in DNA: TGTGCCAGCAGCGTGATTACAGGGGGCCCAGAGACCCAGTACTTC. Translating gives CASSVITGGPETQYF. This chain joins TRBV7-2 and TRBJ2-5, with 9 positions matching TRBD1. The V segment lost 5 bases and the J segment 4 bases; nucleotides outside the gene matches: 8. This CDR3 is 15 amino acids long. Per germline, CDR1 SGHTA and CDR2 FQGNSA.

The chain is built from TRBV5-1 and TRBJ2-3, with 8 bases aligning to TRBD1. There are 15 residues in the CDR3. Germline V CDR1 and CDR2: SGHRS, YFSETQ. V lost 2 bases, J lost 10 bases, and 12 bases stayed unmatched. DNA of the CDR3: TGCGCCAGCAGCTTACCTGGGACAGGTTCTTGGTCGCAGTATTTT. Its translation: CASSLPGTGSWSQYF.